The clone carrying this T cell receptor beta chain was counted between two and nine times. The entry originates in a study of blood T cell repertoires in COVID-19. Overall study context: Material from acute and convalescent COVID-19 was sourced from the United States, Italy and Spain.

TCRdb's copy holds only in-frame clones and misses some; the assay was immunoSEQ multiplex PCR. The sample consists of some 110,000 clones, less than 90% of them appearing once. This CDR3 has 15 amino acids. Unmatched junction bases numbered 3, after V lost 0 bases and J lost 4 bases. Germline CDR1 is LNHDA and CDR2 is SQIVND (reference sequence). Which cohort a participant joined came from the clinical history participants gave. This receptor was taken from a woman under 40 who had recovered from COVID-19. This rearrangement joins TRBV19 to TRBJ2-1; 7 bases are shared with TRBD1. Sequencing was done on a sample of PBMCs or T cells enriched from blood (not recorded which). Here the CDR3 reads CASSIDPGQYNEQFF. CDR3 DNA: TGTGCCAGTAGTATAGACCCGGGACAGTACAATGAGCAGTTCTTC.